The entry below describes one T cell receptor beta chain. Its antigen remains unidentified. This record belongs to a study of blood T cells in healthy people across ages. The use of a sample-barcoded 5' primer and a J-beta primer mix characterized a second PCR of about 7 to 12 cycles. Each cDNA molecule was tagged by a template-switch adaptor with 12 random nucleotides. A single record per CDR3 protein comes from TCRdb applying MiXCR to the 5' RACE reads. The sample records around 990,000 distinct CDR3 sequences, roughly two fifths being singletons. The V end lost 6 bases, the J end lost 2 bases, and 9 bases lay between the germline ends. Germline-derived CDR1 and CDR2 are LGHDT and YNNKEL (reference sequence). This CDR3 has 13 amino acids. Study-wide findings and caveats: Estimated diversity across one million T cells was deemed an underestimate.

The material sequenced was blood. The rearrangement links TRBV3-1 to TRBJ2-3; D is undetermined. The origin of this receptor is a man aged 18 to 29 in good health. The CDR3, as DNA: TGTGCCAGCAGTAACCATTTCACAGATACGCAGTATTTT. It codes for CASSNHFTDTQYF.